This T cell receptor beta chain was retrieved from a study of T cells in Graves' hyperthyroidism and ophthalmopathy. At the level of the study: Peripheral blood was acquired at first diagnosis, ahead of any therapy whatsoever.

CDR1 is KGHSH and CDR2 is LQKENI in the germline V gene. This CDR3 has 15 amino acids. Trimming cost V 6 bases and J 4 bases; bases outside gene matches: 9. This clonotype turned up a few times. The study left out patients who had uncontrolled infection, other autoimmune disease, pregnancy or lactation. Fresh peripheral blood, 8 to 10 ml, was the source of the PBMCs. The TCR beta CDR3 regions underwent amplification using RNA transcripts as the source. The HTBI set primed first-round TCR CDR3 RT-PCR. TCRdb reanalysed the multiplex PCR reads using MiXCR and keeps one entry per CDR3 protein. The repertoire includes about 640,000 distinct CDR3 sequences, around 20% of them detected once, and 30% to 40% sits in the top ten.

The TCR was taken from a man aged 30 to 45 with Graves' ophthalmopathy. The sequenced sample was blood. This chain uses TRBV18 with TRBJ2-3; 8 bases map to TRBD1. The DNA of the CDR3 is TGTGCCAGCTCCCTTACAGGGGGAAGGGCAGATACGCAGTATTTT. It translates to CASSLTGGRADTQYF.